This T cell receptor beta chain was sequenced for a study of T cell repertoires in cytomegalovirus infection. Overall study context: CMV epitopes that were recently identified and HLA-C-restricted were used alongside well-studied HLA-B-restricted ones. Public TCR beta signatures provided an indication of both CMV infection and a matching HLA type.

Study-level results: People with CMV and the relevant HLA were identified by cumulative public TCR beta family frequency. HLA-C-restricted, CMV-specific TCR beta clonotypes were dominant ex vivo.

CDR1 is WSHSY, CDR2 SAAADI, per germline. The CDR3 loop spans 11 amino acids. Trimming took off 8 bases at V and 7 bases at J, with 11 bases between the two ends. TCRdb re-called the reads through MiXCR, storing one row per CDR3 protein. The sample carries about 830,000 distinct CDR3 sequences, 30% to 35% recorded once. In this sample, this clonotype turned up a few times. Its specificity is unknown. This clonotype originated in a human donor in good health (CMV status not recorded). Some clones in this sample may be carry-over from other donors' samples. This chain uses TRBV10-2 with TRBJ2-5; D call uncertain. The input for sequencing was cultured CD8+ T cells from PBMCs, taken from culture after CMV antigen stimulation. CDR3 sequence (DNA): TGCGCCAGCGGACGTGGCCCGACCCAGTACTTC. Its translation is CASGRGPTQYF.